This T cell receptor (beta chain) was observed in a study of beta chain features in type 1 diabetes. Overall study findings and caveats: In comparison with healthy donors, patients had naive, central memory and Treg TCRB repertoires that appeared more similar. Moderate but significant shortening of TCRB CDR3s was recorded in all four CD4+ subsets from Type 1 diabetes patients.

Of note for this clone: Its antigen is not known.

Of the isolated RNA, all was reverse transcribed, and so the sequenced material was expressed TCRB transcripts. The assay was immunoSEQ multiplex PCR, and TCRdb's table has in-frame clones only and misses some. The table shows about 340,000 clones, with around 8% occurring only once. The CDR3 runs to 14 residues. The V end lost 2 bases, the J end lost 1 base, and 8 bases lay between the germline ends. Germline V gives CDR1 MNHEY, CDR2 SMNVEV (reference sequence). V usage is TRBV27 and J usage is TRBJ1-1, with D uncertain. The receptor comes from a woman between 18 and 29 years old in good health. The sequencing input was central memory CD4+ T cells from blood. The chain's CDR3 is CASSLNHWNTEAFF. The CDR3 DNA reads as TGTGCCAGCAGTTTAAACCATTGGAACACTGAAGCTTTCTTT.